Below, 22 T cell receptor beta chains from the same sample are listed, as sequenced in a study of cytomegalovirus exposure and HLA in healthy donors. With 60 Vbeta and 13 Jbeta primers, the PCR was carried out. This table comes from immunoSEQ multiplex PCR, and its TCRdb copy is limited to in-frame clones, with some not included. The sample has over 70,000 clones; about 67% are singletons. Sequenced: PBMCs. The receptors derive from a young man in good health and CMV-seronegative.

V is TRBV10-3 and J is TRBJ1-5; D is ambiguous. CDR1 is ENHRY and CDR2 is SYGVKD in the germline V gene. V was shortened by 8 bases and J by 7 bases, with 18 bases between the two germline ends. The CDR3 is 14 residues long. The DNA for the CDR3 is TGTGCCATCGAAGCGGACGGTGCCAAACAGCCCCAGCATTTT. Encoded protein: CAIEADGAKQPQHF.

CDR3 in DNA: TGTGCCAGCAGCCCACCGGGACAGTTAAACACTGAAGCTTTCTTT. Amino acids: CASSPPGQLNTEAFF. This chain joins TRBV7-9 and TRBJ1-1; 7 nucleotides line up with TRBD1. V lost 5 bases and J lost 2; bases outside the gene matches: 8. The CDR3 is 15 residues long. Germline V gene lookup returns CDR1 SEHNR and CDR2 FQNEAQ (reference sequence).

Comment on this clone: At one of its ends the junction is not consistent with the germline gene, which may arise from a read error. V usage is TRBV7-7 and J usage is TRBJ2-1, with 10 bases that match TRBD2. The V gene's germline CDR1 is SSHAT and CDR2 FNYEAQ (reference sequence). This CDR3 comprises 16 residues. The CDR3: CASSLEASGGDNEQFF. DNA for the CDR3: TGTGCTAGCAGCTTAGAGGCTAGCGGGGGAGACAATGAGCAGTTCTTC.

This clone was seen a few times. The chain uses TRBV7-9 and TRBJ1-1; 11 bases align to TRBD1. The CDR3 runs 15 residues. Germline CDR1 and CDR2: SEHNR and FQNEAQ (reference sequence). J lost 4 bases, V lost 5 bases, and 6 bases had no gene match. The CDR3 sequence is CASSLLGQGGTEAFF. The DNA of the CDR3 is TGTGCCAGCAGCCTATTGGGACAGGGGGGCACTGAAGCTTTCTTT.

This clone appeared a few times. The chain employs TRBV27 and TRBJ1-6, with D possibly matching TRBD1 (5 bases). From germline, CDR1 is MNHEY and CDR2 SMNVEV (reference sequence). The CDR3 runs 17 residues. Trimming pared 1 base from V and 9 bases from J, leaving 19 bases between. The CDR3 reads CASSLYGRALPRSPLHF. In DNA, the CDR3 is TGTGCCAGCAGTTTATATGGCAGGGCATTGCCCCGTTCACCCCTCCACTTT.

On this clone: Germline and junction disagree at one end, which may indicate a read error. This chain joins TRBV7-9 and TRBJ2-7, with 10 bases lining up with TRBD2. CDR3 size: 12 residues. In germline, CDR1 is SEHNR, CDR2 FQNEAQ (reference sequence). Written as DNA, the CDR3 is TGTGCCAGCAGCTCAACCGGGACTAGCGCCTTTTTC. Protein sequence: CASSSTGTSAFF.

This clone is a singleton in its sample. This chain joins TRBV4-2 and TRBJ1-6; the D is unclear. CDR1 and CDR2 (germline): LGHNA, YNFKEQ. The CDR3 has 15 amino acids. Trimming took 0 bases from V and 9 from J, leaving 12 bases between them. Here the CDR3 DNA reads TGTGCCAGCAGCCAAGAGCTGGGTGGAGGTTCACCCCTCCACTTT. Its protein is CASSQELGGGSPLHF.

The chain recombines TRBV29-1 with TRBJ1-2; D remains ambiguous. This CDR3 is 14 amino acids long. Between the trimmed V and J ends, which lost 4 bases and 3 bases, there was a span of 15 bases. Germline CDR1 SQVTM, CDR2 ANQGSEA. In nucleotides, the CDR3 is TGCAGCGTTGGGGCGAGTAAGAAGGACTATGGCTACACCTTC. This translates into CSVGASKKDYGYTF.

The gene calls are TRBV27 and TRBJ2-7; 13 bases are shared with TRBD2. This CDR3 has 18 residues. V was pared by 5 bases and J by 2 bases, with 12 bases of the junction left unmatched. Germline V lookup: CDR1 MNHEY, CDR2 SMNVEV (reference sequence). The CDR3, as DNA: TGTGCCAGCAGTCCCCCCCCCGGGACTAGCGGGGTCACCTACGAGCAGTACTTC. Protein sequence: CASSPPPGTSGVTYEQYF.

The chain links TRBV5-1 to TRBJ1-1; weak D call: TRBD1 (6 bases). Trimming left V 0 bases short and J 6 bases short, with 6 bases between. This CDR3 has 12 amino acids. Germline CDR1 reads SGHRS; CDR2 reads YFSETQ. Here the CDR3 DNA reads TGCGCCAGCAGCTTGGAGGGGGCTGAAGCTTTCTTT. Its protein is CASSLEGAEAFF.

The CDR3 sequence: CASSLFRPSGTNTGELFF. DNA for the CDR3: TGTGCCAGCAGCTTATTCCGGCCTAGCGGGACGAACACCGGGGAGCTGTTTTTT. The chain combines TRBV7-3 with TRBJ2-2; TRBD2 agrees at 9 bases. Trimming at V came to 2 bases and at J to 0 bases, leaving 7 bases not matched to a gene. The CDR3 runs 18 residues. The germline gives CDR1 SGHTA, CDR2 FQGTGA.

This CDR3 is CASSEVRGVIGNTIYF. The CDR3 nucleotides read TGTGCCAGCTCGGAAGTCAGGGGGGTTATTGGAAACACCATATATTTT. The chain is built from TRBV7-2 and TRBJ1-3; TRBD1 agrees at 7 bases. V lost 8 bases, J lost 3 bases, and 13 bases stayed unmatched. The CDR3 loop spans 16 amino acids. Germline V lookup: CDR1 SGHTA, CDR2 FQGNSA.

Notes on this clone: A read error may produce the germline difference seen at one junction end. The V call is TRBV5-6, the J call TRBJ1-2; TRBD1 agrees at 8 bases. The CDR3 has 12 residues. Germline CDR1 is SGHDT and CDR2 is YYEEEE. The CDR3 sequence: CASSSLVETGVF. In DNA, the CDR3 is TGTGCCAGCAGCTCGCTGGTGGAGACAGGGGTCTTC.

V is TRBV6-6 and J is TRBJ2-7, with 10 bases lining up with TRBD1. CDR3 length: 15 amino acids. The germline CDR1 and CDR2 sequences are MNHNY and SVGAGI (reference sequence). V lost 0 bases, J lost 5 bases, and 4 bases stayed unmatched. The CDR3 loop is CASSYSGTGANEQYF. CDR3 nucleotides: TGTGCCAGCAGTTACTCCGGGACAGGGGCCAACGAGCAGTACTTC.

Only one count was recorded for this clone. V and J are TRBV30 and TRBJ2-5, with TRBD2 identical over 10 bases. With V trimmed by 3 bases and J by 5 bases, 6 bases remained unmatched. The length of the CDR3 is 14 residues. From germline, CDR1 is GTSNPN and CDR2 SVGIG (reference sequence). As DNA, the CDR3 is TGTGCCTGGAGCTTAGCGGGAGGCGGGGAGACCCAGTACTTC. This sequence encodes CAWSLAGGGETQYF.

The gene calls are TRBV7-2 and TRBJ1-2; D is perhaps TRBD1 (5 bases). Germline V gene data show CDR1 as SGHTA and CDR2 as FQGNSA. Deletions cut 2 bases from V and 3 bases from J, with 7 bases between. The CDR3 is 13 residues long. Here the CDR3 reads CASSLKQDYGYTF. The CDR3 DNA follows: TGTGCCAGCAGCTTAAAACAGGACTATGGCTACACCTTC.

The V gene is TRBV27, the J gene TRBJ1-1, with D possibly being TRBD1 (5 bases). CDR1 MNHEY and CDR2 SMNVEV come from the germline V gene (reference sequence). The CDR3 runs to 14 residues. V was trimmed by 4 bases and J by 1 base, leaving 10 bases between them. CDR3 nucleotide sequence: TGTGCCAGCAGTTCAAAGACAGCGAACACTGAAGCTTTCTTT. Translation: CASSSKTANTEAFF.

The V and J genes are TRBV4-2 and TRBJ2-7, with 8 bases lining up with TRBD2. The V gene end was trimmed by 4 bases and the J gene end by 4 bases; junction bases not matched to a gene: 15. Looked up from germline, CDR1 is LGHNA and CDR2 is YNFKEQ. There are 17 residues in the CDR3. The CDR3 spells CASSPGRREVPLYEQYF. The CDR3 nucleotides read TGTGCCAGCAGCCCCGGCCGGCGGGAGGTCCCTTTGTACGAGCAGTACTTC.

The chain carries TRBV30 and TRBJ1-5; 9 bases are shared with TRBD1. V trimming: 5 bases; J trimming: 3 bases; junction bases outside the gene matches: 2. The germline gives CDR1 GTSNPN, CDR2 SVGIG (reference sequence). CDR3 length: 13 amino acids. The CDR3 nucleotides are TGTGCCTGGGGGACAGGGATCAATCAGCCCCAGCATTTT. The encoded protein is CAWGTGINQPQHF.

CDR3 sequence reads: CASSASGTTQGAYNEQFF. Written as DNA, the CDR3 is TGTGCCAGCAGTGCATCCGGGACTACCCAAGGGGCCTACAATGAGCAGTTCTTC. The chain employs TRBV27 and TRBJ2-1; 7 positions match TRBD2. The length of the CDR3 is 18 residues. V shed 5 bases and J 2 bases; nucleotides not matched to a gene: 15. Germline lookup yields CDR1 MNHEY and CDR2 SMNVEV (reference sequence).

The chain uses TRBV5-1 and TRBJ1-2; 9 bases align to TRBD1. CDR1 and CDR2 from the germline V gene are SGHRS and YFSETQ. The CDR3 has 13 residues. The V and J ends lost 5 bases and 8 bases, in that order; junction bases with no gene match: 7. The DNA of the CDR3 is TGCGCCAGCAGGGAAGGGACAGGGAGCGGCTACACCTTC. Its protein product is CASREGTGSGYTF.

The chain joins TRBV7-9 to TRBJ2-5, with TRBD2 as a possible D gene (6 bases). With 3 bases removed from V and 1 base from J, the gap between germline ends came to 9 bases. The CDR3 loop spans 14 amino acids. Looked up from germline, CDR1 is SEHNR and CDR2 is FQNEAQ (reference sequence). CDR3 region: CASSFSEGQETQYF. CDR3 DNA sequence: TGTGCCAGCAGCTTCTCGGAGGGCCAAGAGACCCAGTACTTC.